A selection of T cell receptor beta chains follows, all from one sample in a study of cytomegalovirus exposure and HLA in healthy donors. Some clones are missing from TCRdb's copy, which holds only in-frame ones; the method was immunoSEQ multiplex PCR. The sample comprises some 40,000 clones, around 50% of which are singletons, and around 6.2% rests with the top ten. What was sequenced was PBMCs. All receptors derive from a woman between 40 and 50 years old in good health and CMV-seropositive. CDR3s include the opening cysteine and the closing phenylalanine or tryptophan. The D gene is left open where the match is weak. The listing skips clone size in some rows; elsewhere it reads once, few, many or a size class.

TRBJ2-7 | 14 | . | TRBV7-2 | TRBD1 | CASSILQGGGEQYF | TGTGCCAGCAGCATCTTACAGGGGGGTGGCGAGCAGTACTTC
TRBJ1-1 | 13 | few | TRBV5-4 | . | CASSLGGSTEAFF | TGTGCCAGCAGCTTGGGAGGGAGCACTGAAGCTTTCTTT
TRBJ2-7 | 14 | . | TRBV5-4 | . | CASSAEDSSYEQYF | TGTGCCAGCAGCGCCGAGGACAGCTCCTACGAGCAGTACTTC
TRBJ2-7 | 13 | once | TRBV5-4 | . | CASSLAGAWEQYF | TGTGCCAGCAGCTTGGCAGGGGCCTGGGAGCAGTACTTC
TRBJ1-1 | 15 | . | TRBV19 | . | CASSIPLRRDTEAFF | TGTGCCAGTAGTATACCCCTTAGGAGGGACACTGAAGCTTTCTTT
TRBJ2-2 | 12 | few | TRBV6-5 | . | CASSYQAGELFF | TGTGCCAGCAGTTACCAGGCCGGGGAGCTGTTTTTT
TRBJ1-5 | 16 | . | TRBV7-8 | . | CASSLSISGSNQPQHF | TGTGCCAGCAGCTTATCAATTTCGGGTAGCAATCAGCCCCAGCATTTT
TRBJ2-1 | 12 | once | TRBV9 | . | CASRSDGGEQFF | TGTGCCAGCAGGTCAGATGGTGGTGAGCAGTTCTTC
TRBJ1-3 | 15 | once | TRBV6-1 | . | CASSTTGSSGNTIYF | TGTGCCAGCAGTACTACCGGGAGCTCTGGAAACACCATATATTTT
TRBJ2-7 | 16 | few | TRBV7-8 | TRBD2 | CASSPDAGGGVNEQYF | TGTGCCAGCAGCCCTGATGCCGGCGGGGGGGTAAACGAGCAGTACTTC
TRBJ1-6 | 15 | few | TRBV28 | TRBD1 | CASSLLDRGNSPLHF | TGTGCCAGCAGCCTATTAGACAGGGGAAATTCACCCCTCCACTTT
TRBJ2-3 | 15 | . | TRBV25-1 | . | CASSESRLGSDTQYF | TGTGCCAGCAGTGAATCCAGACTAGGATCAGATACGCAGTATTTT
TRBJ2-1 | 15 | . | TRBV7-9 | TRBD2 | CASSLLGTSGAEQFF | TGTGCCAGCAGCTTACTCGGGACTAGCGGGGCCGAGCAGTTCTTC